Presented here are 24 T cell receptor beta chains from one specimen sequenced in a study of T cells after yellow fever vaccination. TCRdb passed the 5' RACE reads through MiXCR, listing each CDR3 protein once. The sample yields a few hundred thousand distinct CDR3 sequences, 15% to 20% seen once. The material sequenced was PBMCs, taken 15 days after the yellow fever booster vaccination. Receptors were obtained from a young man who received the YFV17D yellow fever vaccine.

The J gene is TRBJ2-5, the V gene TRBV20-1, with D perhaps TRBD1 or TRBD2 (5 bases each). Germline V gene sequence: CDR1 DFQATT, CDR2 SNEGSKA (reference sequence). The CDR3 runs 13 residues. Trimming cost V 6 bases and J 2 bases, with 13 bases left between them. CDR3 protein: CSAPSGGQETQYF. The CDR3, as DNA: TGCAGTGCCCCCTCTGGGGGACAAGAGACCCAGTACTTC.

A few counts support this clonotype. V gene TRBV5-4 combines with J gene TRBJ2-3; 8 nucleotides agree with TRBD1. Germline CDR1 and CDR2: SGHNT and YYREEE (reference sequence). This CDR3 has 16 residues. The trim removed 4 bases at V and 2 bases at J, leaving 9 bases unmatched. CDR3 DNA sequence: TGTGCCAGCAGCCCCGCCCGGGACAGGAACACAGATACGCAGTATTTT. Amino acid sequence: CASSPARDRNTDTQYF.

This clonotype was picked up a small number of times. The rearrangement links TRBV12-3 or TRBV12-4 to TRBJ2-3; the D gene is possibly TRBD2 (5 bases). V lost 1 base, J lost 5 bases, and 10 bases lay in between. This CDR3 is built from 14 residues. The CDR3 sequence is CASSLGGSQDTQYF. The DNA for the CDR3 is TGTGCCAGCAGTTTAGGTGGGAGCCAAGATACGCAGTATTTT.

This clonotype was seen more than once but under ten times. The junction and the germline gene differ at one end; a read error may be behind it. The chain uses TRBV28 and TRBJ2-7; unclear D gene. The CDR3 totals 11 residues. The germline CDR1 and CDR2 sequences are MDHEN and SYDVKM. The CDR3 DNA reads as TGTGCCAGCAGTTTGTTTTACGAGCAGCACTTC. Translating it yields CASSLFYEQHF.

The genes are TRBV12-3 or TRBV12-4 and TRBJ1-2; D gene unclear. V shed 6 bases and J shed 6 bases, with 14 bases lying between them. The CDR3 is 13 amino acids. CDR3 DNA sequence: TGTGCCAGCAGCCCCGGCACCGCCCATGGCTACACCTTC. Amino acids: CASSPGTAHGYTF.

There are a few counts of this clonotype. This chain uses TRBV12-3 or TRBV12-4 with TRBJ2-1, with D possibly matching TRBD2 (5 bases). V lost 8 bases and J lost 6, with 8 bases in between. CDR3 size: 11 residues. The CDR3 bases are TGTGCCAGCGGACTGACCAATGAGCAGTTCTTC. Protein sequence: CASGLTNEQFF.

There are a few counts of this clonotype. The CDR3 nucleotides are TGTGCCAGCAGCTTGGAAGGACTAGCGGGAGCACTGTACTTC. Its translation: CASSLEGLAGALYF. The V call is TRBV5-4, the J call TRBJ2-7, with 13 bases identical to TRBD2. Germline values: CDR1 SGHNT, CDR2 YYREEE (reference sequence). V lost 0 bases, J lost 12 bases, and 6 bases stayed unmatched. CDR3 length equals 14 residues.

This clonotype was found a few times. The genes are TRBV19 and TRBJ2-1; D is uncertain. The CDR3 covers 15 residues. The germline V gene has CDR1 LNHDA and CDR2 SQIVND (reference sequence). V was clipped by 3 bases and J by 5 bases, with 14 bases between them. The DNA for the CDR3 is TGTGCCAGTAGTATCATGCCTGGACGCCACAATGAGCAGTTCTTC. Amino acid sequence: CASSIMPGRHNEQFF.

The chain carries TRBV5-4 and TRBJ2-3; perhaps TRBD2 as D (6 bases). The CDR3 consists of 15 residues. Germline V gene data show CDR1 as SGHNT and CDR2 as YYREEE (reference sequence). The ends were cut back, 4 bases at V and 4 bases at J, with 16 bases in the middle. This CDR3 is CASSLTGGAADTQYF. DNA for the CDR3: TGTGCCAGCAGCCTAACAGGAGGGGCCGCAGATACGCAGTATTTT. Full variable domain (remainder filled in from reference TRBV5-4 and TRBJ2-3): ETGVTQSPTHLIKTRGQQVTLRCSSQSGHNTVSWYQQALGQGPQFIFQYYREEENGRGNFPPRFSGLQFPNYSSELNVNALELDDSALYLCASSLTGGAADTQYFGPGTRLTVL.

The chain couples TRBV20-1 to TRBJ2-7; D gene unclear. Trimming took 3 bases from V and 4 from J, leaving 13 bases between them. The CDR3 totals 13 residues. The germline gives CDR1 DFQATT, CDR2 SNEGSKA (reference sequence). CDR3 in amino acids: CSARIANSYEQYF. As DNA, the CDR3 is TGCAGTGCTAGGATCGCCAACTCTTACGAGCAGTACTTC.

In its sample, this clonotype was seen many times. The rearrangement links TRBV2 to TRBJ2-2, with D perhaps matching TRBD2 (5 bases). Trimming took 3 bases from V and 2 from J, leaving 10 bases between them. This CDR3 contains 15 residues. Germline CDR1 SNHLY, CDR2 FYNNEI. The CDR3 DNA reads TGTGCCAGCAGTGACATCGGGATAAACACCGGGGAGCTGTTTTTT. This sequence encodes CASSDIGINTGELFF.

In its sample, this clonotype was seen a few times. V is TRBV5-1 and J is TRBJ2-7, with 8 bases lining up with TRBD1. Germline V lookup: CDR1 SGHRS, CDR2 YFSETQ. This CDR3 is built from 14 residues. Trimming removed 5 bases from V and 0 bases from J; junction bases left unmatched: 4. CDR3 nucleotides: TGCGCCAGCAGTTACAGGGGGTACTCCTACGAGCAGTACTTC. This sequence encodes CASSYRGYSYEQYF.

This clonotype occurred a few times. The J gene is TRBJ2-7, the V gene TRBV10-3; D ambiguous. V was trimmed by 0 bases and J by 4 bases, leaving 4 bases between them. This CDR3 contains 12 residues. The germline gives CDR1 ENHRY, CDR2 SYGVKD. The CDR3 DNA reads TGTGCCATCAGTGAGTCGACTTACGAGCAGTACTTC. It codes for CAISESTYEQYF.

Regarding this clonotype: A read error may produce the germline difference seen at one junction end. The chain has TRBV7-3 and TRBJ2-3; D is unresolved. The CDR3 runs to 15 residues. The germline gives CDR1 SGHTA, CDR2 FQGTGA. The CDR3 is CASSLTVLSTNTQYF. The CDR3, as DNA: TGTGCCAGCAGCTTAACGGTTTTAAGCACAAATACGCAGTATTTT.

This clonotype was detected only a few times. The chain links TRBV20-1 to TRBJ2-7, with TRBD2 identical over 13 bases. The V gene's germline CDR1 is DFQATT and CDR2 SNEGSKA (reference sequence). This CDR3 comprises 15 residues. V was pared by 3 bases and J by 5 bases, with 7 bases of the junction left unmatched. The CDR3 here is CSARQLAGGPHEQYF. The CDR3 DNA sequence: TGCAGTGCTAGGCAACTAGCGGGAGGGCCCCACGAGCAGTACTTC.

The CDR3 region has the DNA TGTGCCAGCACTTTGGACAACTATGGCTACACCTTC. As protein: CASTLDNYGYTF. The rearrangement uses TRBV12-3 or TRBV12-4 and TRBJ1-2; D is unclear. The V end lost 7 bases, the J end lost 2 bases, and 8 bases lay between the germline ends. The CDR3 contains 12 residues.

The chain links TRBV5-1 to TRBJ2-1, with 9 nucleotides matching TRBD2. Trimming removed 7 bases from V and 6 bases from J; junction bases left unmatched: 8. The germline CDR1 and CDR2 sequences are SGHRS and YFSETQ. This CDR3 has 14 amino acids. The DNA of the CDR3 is TGCGCCAGCTTCGCGGGAGGGCCGTTCAATGAGCAGTTCTTC. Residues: CASFAGGPFNEQFF.

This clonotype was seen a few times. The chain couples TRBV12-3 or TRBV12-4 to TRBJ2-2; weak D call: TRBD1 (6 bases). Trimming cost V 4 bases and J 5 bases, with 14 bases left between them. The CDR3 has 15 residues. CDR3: CASSSFAGATGELFF. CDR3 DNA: TGTGCCAGCAGTTCCTTTGCAGGGGCGACCGGGGAGCTGTTTTTT.

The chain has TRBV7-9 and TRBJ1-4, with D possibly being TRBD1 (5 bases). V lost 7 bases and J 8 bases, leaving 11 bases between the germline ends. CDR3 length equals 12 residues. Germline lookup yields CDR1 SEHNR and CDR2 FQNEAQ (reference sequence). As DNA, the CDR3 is TGTGCCAGCACGAGTGAGGGGGAAAAACTGTTTTTT. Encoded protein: CASTSEGEKLFF.

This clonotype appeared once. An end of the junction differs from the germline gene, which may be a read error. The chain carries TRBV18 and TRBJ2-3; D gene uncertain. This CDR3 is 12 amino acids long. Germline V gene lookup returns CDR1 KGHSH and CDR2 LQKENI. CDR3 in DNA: TGTGCCGGCTCGGGTGACACAGATACGCAGTATTTT. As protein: CAGSGDTDTQYF.

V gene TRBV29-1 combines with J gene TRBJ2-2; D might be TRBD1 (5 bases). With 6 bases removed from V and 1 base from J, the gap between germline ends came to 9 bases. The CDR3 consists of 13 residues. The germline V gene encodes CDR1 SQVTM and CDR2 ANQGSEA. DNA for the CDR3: TGCAGCGTGGCAACAGGGAACACCGGGGAGCTGTTTTTT. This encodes CSVATGNTGELFF.

The CDR3 region has the DNA TGTGCCAGCAGGTCACTGAACCAAGAGACCCAGTACTTC. The encoded protein is CASRSLNQETQYF. The V and J genes are TRBV12-3 or TRBV12-4 and TRBJ2-5; no definite D call. CDR3 length: 13 residues. Trimming cost V 6 bases and J 0 bases, with 8 bases left between them.

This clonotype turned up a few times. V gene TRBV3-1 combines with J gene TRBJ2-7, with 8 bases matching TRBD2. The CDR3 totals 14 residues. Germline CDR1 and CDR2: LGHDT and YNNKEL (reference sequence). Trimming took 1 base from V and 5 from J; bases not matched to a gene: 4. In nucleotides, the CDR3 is TGTGCCAGCAGCCAAGCGGGAGGGCGGCACGAGCAGTACTTC. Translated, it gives CASSQAGGRHEQYF.

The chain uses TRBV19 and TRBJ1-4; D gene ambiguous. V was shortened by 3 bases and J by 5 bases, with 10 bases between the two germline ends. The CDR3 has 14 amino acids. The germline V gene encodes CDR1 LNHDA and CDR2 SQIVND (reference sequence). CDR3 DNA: TGTGCCAGTAGTATCGCCGGGTTGAATGAAAAACTGTTTTTT. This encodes CASSIAGLNEKLFF.